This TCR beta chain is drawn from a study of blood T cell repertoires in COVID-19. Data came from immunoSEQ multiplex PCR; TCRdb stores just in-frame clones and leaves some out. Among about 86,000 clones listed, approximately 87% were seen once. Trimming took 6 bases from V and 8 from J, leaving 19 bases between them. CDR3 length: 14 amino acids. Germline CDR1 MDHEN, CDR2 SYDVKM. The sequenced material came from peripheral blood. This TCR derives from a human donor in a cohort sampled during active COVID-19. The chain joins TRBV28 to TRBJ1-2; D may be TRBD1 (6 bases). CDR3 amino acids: CASRPPTFQGGYTF. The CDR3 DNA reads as TGTGCCAGCAGACCTCCGACGTTTCAGGGGGGCTACACCTTC.